The clone carrying this TCR beta chain was counted between two and nine times. Methods used by the authors: Quantification of nucleated cells was approximated via reference gene primer amplification. Generated by immunoSEQ multiplex PCR, the TCRdb table keeps only in-frame clones and is missing some. V and J calls and clone size are as listed in that table; D and trimming were resolved from the DNA. The sample includes about 500,000 clones, around 90% of them seen just once. These data come from a study of blood T cell repertoires in COVID-19. Study background: Acute and convalescent COVID-19 samples came from the United States, Italy and Spain. Sources were T cells, B-cell-depleted T cells, or PBMCs; the material itself was cDNA or gDNA.

The ends were cut back, 6 bases at V and 6 bases at J, with 10 bases in the middle. The CDR3 has 12 residues. Germline CDR1 MNHEY, CDR2 SMNVEV (reference sequence). Seattle patients were enrolled while actively infected and followed longitudinally. This chain joins TRBV27 and TRBJ2-3; D is uncertain. Sequenced input: peripheral blood. The origin of this receptor is a woman aged 45 to 65 with COVID-19, enrolled during active disease. CDR3 residues: CASSSVSDTQYF. Written as DNA, the CDR3 is TGTGCCAGCAGCTCGGTTTCCGATACGCAGTATTTT.